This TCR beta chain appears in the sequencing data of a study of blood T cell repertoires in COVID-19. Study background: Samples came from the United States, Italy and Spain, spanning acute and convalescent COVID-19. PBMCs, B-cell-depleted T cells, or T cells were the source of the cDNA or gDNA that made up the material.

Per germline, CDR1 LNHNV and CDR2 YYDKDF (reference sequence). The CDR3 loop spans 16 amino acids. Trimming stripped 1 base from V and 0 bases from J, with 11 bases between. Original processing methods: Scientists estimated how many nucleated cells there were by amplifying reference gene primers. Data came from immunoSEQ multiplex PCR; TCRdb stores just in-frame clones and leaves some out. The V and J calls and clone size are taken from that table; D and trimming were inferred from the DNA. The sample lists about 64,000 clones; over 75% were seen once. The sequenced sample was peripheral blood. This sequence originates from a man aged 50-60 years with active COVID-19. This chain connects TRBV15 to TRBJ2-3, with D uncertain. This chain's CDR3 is CATSRGTSPSTDTQYF. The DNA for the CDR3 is TGTGCCACCAGCAGAGGAACATCTCCTAGCACAGATACGCAGTATTTT.